These 17 T cell receptor beta chains share one sample of origin, sequenced in a study of control samples from healthy donors and cancer patients. Repertoires were generated with immunoSEQ multiplex PCR, while TCRdb's copy carries only in-frame clones and drops some. The sample includes 150,000 to 200,000 clones, around 90% of them seen just once. The sample comprised blood. The receptor source for this set is a woman in her forties or fifties in good health.

DNA for the CDR3: TGTGCCAGCAGCCCCATGGCGGGCTCCTACAATGAGCAGTTCTTC. It is translated as CASSPMAGSYNEQFF. This chain uses TRBV9 with TRBJ2-1; possibly TRBD2 for D (5 bases). CDR1 and CDR2 (germline): SGDLS, YYNGEE. The CDR3 has 15 residues. The V gene lost 4 bases and the J gene lost 0 bases, with 11 bases spanning the gap.

In this sample, this clone turned up once. V usage is TRBV6-6 and J usage is TRBJ1-4; no firm D call. Germline V gene sequence: CDR1 MNHNY, CDR2 SVGAGI (reference sequence). V was pared by 0 bases and J by 5 bases, with 7 bases between. CDR3 size: 14 residues. CDR3 region: CASSYSSGNEKLFF. The CDR3, as DNA: TGTGCCAGCAGTTACTCGAGCGGGAATGAAAAACTGTTTTTT.

The chain couples TRBV28 to TRBJ2-2; 8 bases align to TRBD1. In germline, CDR1 is MDHEN, CDR2 SYDVKM. V lost 6 bases to trimming and J lost 3 bases; unmatched junction nucleotides: 9. The CDR3 totals 16 residues. CDR3 sequence (DNA): TGTGCCAGCAGCTTGGAGGACAGGGCCGACACCGGGGAGCTGTTTTTT. It specifies CASSLEDRADTGELFF.

The chain carries TRBV14 and TRBJ2-5; 8 positions match TRBD1. The CDR3 is made up of 16 amino acids. The germline CDR1 and CDR2 sequences are SGHDN and FVKESK. J lost 4 bases, V lost 3 bases, and 10 bases had no gene match. CDR3 residues: CASSQVTGAQGETQYF. Here the CDR3 DNA reads TGTGCCAGCAGCCAGGTGACAGGGGCGCAGGGAGAGACCCAGTACTTC.

The genes are TRBV5-4 and TRBJ2-7; D is possibly TRBD2 (5 bases). CDR1 and CDR2 from the germline V gene are SGHNT and YYREEE (reference sequence). Trimming removed 0 bases from V and 5 bases from J, with 9 bases in between. The CDR3 spans 13 residues. The CDR3 DNA sequence: TGTGCCAGCAGCTTGGCCATCGGGAACGAGCAGTACTTC. As protein: CASSLAIGNEQYF.

This chain uses TRBV25-1 with TRBJ1-4, with unresolved D. V lost 3 bases and J 3 bases, leaving 11 bases between the germline ends. The CDR3 loop spans 15 amino acids. CDR1 is MGHDK and CDR2 is SYGVNS in the germline V gene. CDR3 in amino acids: CASSDEGSANEKLFF. CDR3 nucleotide sequence: TGTGCCAGCAGTGATGAGGGTTCTGCTAATGAAAAACTGTTTTTT.

This chain connects TRBV9 to TRBJ2-1; D is unclear. The CDR3 runs 15 residues. Germline CDR1 SGDLS, CDR2 YYNGEE. V lost 0 bases to trimming and J lost 0 bases, with 7 bases between them. This chain's CDR3 is CASSVDSYSYNEQFF. Here the CDR3 DNA reads TGTGCCAGCAGCGTAGACTCGTACTCCTACAATGAGCAGTTCTTC.

This CDR3 reads CASSYAGGRETQYF. For the CDR3, the DNA is TGTGCCAGCAGTTATGCAGGGGGCAGAGAGACCCAGTACTTC. The gene calls are TRBV6-5 and TRBJ2-5, with 8 bases fitting TRBD1. From germline, CDR1 is MNHEY and CDR2 SVGAGI. The CDR3 is made up of 14 amino acids. Trimming took 3 bases from V and 4 from J; bases not matched to a gene: 4.

This chain joins TRBV6-2 or TRBV6-3 and TRBJ2-1; 7 nucleotides align to TRBD2. There are 15 residues in the CDR3. Per germline, CDR1 MNHEY and CDR2 SVGEGT. J was trimmed by 4 bases and V by 2 bases; bases with no gene match: 5. The CDR3 protein is CASSYDASGYNEQFF. The DNA for the CDR3 is TGTGCCAGCAGTTACGATGCTAGCGGATACAATGAGCAGTTCTTC.

The genes are TRBV28 and TRBJ2-5; D unresolved. Trimming removed 3 bases at V and 5 bases at J, with 13 bases between. Per the germline V gene, CDR1 is MDHEN and CDR2 is SYDVKM. The CDR3 consists of 14 residues. Here the CDR3 reads CASSFTPLGETQYF. CDR3 nucleotides: TGTGCCAGCAGTTTCACGCCCCTCGGGGAGACCCAGTACTTC.

CDR3 sequence reads: CASSPADSTSGRALPYEQYF. CDR3 DNA: TGTGCCAGCAGTCCAGCCGACTCGACTAGCGGGAGGGCCCTCCCCTACGAGCAGTACTTC. The V gene is TRBV28, the J gene TRBJ2-7; 14 bases align to TRBD2. This CDR3 spans 20 amino acids. Trimming removed 5 bases from V and 2 bases from J; junction bases left unmatched: 17. Per the germline V gene, CDR1 is MDHEN and CDR2 is SYDVKM.

The V and J genes are TRBV4-3 and TRBJ1-2, with D uncertain. CDR1 is LGHNA and CDR2 is YSLEER in the germline V gene. V lost 0 bases to trimming and J lost 4 bases, with 15 bases between them. The CDR3 runs 16 residues. This CDR3 reads CASSQDRGGLLYGYTF. CDR3 coding DNA: TGCGCCAGCAGCCAAGATCGGGGTGGGCTCCTCTATGGCTACACCTTC.

The genes are TRBV28 and TRBJ1-2; 9 nucleotides line up with TRBD1. The CDR3 is 17 residues long. With V trimmed by 4 bases and J by 2 bases, 11 bases remained unmatched. The V gene's germline CDR1 is MDHEN and CDR2 SYDVKM. The CDR3 DNA follows: TGTGCCAGCAGTTCACCCTGGGACAGGGTTGCGAACTATGGCTACACCTTC. It specifies CASSSPWDRVANYGYTF.

V usage is TRBV29-1 and J usage is TRBJ2-1; 9 nucleotides match TRBD2. The germline V gene has CDR1 SQVTM and CDR2 ANQGSEA. Trimming took 6 bases from V and 2 from J; bases not matched to a gene: 14. This CDR3 contains 17 residues. CDR3 loop: CSVRGASGELPYNEQFF. The CDR3 DNA reads as TGCAGCGTGCGGGGGGCTAGCGGGGAGCTCCCCTACAATGAGCAGTTCTTC.

The J gene is TRBJ2-5, the V gene TRBV5-4; D is undetermined. CDR1 is SGHNT and CDR2 is YYREEE in the germline V gene (reference sequence). Between the trimmed V and J ends, which lost 0 bases and 2 bases, there was a span of 14 bases. This CDR3 is 16 amino acids long. The CDR3: CASSLAGGILQETQYF. CDR3 nucleotide sequence: TGTGCCAGCAGCTTGGCCGGCGGAATACTTCAAGAGACCCAGTACTTC.

This clone has only one observation. This chain joins TRBV10-3 and TRBJ2-1; D unresolved. V was pared by 0 bases and J by 2 bases, with 8 bases between. The CDR3 extends over 15 amino acids. CDR1 is ENHRY and CDR2 is SYGVKD in the germline V gene. CDR3 region: CAISESSVPYNEQFF. The CDR3 DNA follows: TGTGCCATCAGTGAGTCAAGCGTTCCCTACAATGAGCAGTTCTTC.

The chain has TRBV19 and TRBJ1-2; D is ambiguous. The V and J ends lost 3 bases and 4 bases respectively, with 6 bases between them. This CDR3 spans 12 amino acids. Germline lookup yields CDR1 LNHDA and CDR2 SQIVND (reference sequence). CDR3 sequence (DNA): TGTGCCAGTAGTATTCATAGCTATGGCTACACCTTC. Translation: CASSIHSYGYTF.